The rows below give T cell receptor beta chains drawn from one sample of a study of T cell responses to AZD1222 COVID-19 vaccine. Generated by immunoSEQ multiplex PCR, the TCRdb table keeps only in-frame clones and is missing some. The sample records some 120,000 clones, just under 90% being singletons. Sample: peripheral blood, taken on day 0 of AZD1222 vaccination. These receptors all stem from an adult in good health. Both conserved end residues are part of each CDR3. The D gene is left open where the match is weak. Expanded clones get a size class; other rows say once, few or many, or leave the size out.

clone size: once; V gene: TRBV7-9; J gene: TRBJ2-2; D gene: TRBD1; CDR3 DNA: TGTGCCAGCAGGGAGGGGACAGGGGACACCGGGGAGCTGTTTTTT; CDR3 protein: CASREGTGDTGELFF
clone size: -; V gene: TRBV4-2; J gene: TRBJ1-2; D gene: TRBD1; CDR3 DNA: TGTGCCAGCAGCCAAGATCGAGGACTGACGGGACAGGGAGGTGGCTACACCTTC; CDR3 protein: CASSQDRGLTGQGGGYTF
clone size: -; V gene: TRBV7-2; J gene: TRBJ1-3; D gene: TRBD1; CDR3 DNA: TGTGCCAGCAGCCGGGACAGAATTGGAAACACCATATATTTT; CDR3 protein: CASSRDRIGNTIYF
clone size: -; V gene: TRBV12-2; J gene: TRBJ1-1; D gene: -; CDR3 DNA: TGTGCAAGTCGCTTAGATACCCCCCCCCAATACAGGGACCGGTGGAGTGAAGCTTTCTTT; CDR3 protein: CASRLDTPPQYRDRWSEAFF
clone size: -; V gene: TRBV18; J gene: TRBJ2-7; D gene: -; CDR3 DNA: TGTGCCAGCTCACCAGGGGGGCCCGACTACGAGCAGTACTTC; CDR3 protein: CASSPGGPDYEQYF
clone size: -; V gene: TRBV28; J gene: TRBJ2-7; D gene: TRBD1; CDR3 DNA: TGTGCCAGCAGCGACCCCGGACAGGGGTTCTACGAGCAGTACTTC; CDR3 protein: CASSDPGQGFYEQYF
clone size: -; V gene: TRBV27; J gene: TRBJ1-1; D gene: -; CDR3 DNA: TGTGCCAGCCTAGACCCAGGGAACACTGAAGCTTTCTTT; CDR3 protein: CASLDPGNTEAFF
clone size: -; V gene: TRBV6-4; J gene: TRBJ1-2; D gene: -; CDR3 DNA: TGTGCCAGGGTGACTCGAGGGGGGCGCAACTATGGCTACACCTTC; CDR3 protein: CARVTRGGRNYGYTF
clone size: -; V gene: TRBV27; J gene: TRBJ1-2; D gene: -; CDR3 DNA: TGTGCCAGCAGTCCTGGACAGCCCAGAAGCTATGGCTACACCTTC; CDR3 protein: CASSPGQPRSYGYTF
clone size: -; V gene: TRBV30; J gene: TRBJ1-5; D gene: -; CDR3 DNA: TGTGCCTGGGCGAGATCAGGGGATGGCAATCAGCCCCAGCATTTT; CDR3 protein: CAWARSGDGNQPQHF
clone size: -; V gene: TRBV18; J gene: TRBJ2-7; D gene: -; CDR3 DNA: TGTGCCAGCTCACCACCAGGGCTGGGAAGCTACGAGCAGTACTTC; CDR3 protein: CASSPPGLGSYEQYF
clone size: -; V gene: TRBV6-5; J gene: TRBJ1-1; D gene: -; CDR3 DNA: TGTGCCAGCAGCAAATGGGCTGAAGCTTTCTTT; CDR3 protein: CASSKWAEAFF
clone size: -; V gene: TRBV9; J gene: TRBJ1-4; D gene: -; CDR3 DNA: TGTGCCAGCAGCGTTGGGGGACGAGGTAATGAAAAACTGTTTTTT; CDR3 protein: CASSVGGRGNEKLFF
clone size: -; V gene: TRBV13; J gene: TRBJ1-2; D gene: -; CDR3 DNA: TGTGCCAGCAGCTCGTACGGGGATCAGTATGGCTACACCTTC; CDR3 protein: CASSSYGDQYGYTF
clone size: few; V gene: TRBV28; J gene: TRBJ1-6; D gene: -; CDR3 DNA: TGTGCCAGCACCACGTGGCGGGGCGGTTCACCCCTCCACTTT; CDR3 protein: CASTTWRGGSPLHF
clone size: -; V gene: TRBV19; J gene: TRBJ1-1; D gene: -; CDR3 DNA: TGTGCCAGTAGGCCGCGGGGCGGCACTGAAGCTTTCTTT; CDR3 protein: CASRPRGGTEAFF
clone size: -; V gene: TRBV7-2; J gene: TRBJ1-4; D gene: TRBD1; CDR3 DNA: TGTGCCAGCAGCCCAGCACAGGGGCGGGAAAAACTGTTTTTT; CDR3 protein: CASSPAQGREKLFF
clone size: -; V gene: TRBV24-1; J gene: TRBJ1-2; D gene: TRBD1; CDR3 DNA: TGTGCCACCAGTGATTCCGGGACAGGGCCCGGATACTATGGCTACACCTTC; CDR3 protein: CATSDSGTGPGYYGYTF
clone size: once; V gene: TRBV27; J gene: TRBJ1-6; D gene: TRBD1; CDR3 DNA: TGTGCCAGCAGTTTATTGACAGGGGGAGGTAATTCACCCCTCCACTTT; CDR3 protein: CASSLLTGGGNSPLHF
clone size: -; V gene: TRBV12-3/TRBV12-4; J gene: TRBJ1-1; D gene: -; CDR3 DNA: TGTGCCAGCAGTTTAGATTTGAACACTGAAGCTTTCTTT; CDR3 protein: CASSLDLNTEAFF
clone size: -; V gene: TRBV3-1/TRBV3-2; J gene: TRBJ1-4; D gene: -; CDR3 DNA: TGTGCCAGCAGCCCCGCGTGGGGGGGCTTTGAAAAACTGTTTTTT; CDR3 protein: CASSPAWGGFEKLFF
clone size: -; V gene: TRBV7-9; J gene: TRBJ2-1; D gene: -; CDR3 DNA: TGTGCCAGCAGCCCCAGGAGCCAGCTCCTGTACAATGAGCAGTTCTTC; CDR3 protein: CASSPRSQLLYNEQFF
clone size: -; V gene: TRBV30; J gene: TRBJ2-5; D gene: -; CDR3 DNA: TGTGCCTGGAGTCCTACGGGTTCGACCTTCGGACGCGAGACCCAGTACTTC; CDR3 protein: CAWSPTGSTFGRETQYF
clone size: -; V gene: TRBV28; J gene: TRBJ2-1; D gene: TRBD2; CDR3 DNA: TGTGCCAGCAGTTTAGGGAGCGGGAGGATTAATGAGCAGTTCTTC; CDR3 protein: CASSLGSGRINEQFF
clone size: few; V gene: TRBV11-3; J gene: TRBJ2-5; D gene: TRBD2; CDR3 DNA: TGTGCCAGCAGCCCGACTAGCCGTTGGGAGACCCAGTACTTC; CDR3 protein: CASSPTSRWETQYF
clone size: once; V gene: TRBV28; J gene: TRBJ2-5; D gene: -; CDR3 DNA: TGTGCCAGCCTAAGGATAGGAGAGACCCAGTACTTC; CDR3 protein: CASLRIGETQYF
clone size: -; V gene: TRBV12-3/TRBV12-4; J gene: TRBJ2-7; D gene: -; CDR3 DNA: TGTGCCAGCAGCCCTGGCCCCTACGAGCAGTACTTC; CDR3 protein: CASSPGPYEQYF
clone size: once; V gene: TRBV2; J gene: TRBJ2-1; D gene: -; CDR3 DNA: TGTGCCAGCCGCCTAGGGGAGCTCGGTGAGCAGTTCTTC; CDR3 protein: CASRLGELGEQFF
clone size: -; V gene: TRBV11-2; J gene: TRBJ2-7; D gene: TRBD2; CDR3 DNA: TGTGCCAGCAGCCGAGGAGCGGGGCACTACGAGCAGTACTTC; CDR3 protein: CASSRGAGHYEQYF
clone size: -; V gene: TRBV7-2; J gene: TRBJ2-7; D gene: TRBD2; CDR3 DNA: TGTGCCAGCGGTACCCCGGGAGGCCCCCAGCAGTACTTC; CDR3 protein: CASGTPGGPQQYF
clone size: -; V gene: TRBV10-3; J gene: TRBJ2-3; D gene: TRBD2; CDR3 DNA: TGTGCCATCAGGAATCAACTAGCGGGAGTTGGGACAGATACGCAGTATTTT; CDR3 protein: CAIRNQLAGVGTDTQYF